The next 25 T cell receptor beta chains were all read from a single sample in a study of early T cells in non-severe SARS-CoV-2 infection. TCRdb analysed the 5' RACE reads with MiXCR anew, one entry per CDR3 protein. The table lists about 47,000 distinct CDR3 sequences, roughly a tenth of them singletons. The input for sequencing was whole blood, taken at baseline. The receptors derive from an adult who was a healthcare worker with PCR-confirmed SARS-CoV-2 infection or an uninfected control (not recorded which).

There are a few counts of this clonotype. The CDR3 reads CASSQKTSGIVEQFF. The CDR3 region has the DNA TGTGCCAGCAGCCAAAAGACTAGCGGGATAGTTGAGCAGTTCTTC. This chain connects TRBV11-2 to TRBJ2-1; 11 positions match TRBD2. CDR1 and CDR2 (germline): SGHAT, FQNNGV. V was pared by 5 bases and J by 9 bases, with 9 bases of the junction left unmatched. The CDR3 totals 15 residues.

This clonotype was recorded many times. The rearrangement uses TRBV29-1 and TRBJ2-3; D is undetermined. This CDR3 has 10 residues. Germline assignment: CDR1 SQVTM and CDR2 ANQGSEA. V shed 3 bases and J shed 3 bases, with 1 base lying between them. The CDR3 reads CSVDTDTQYF. CDR3 bases: TGCAGCGTTGATACAGATACGCAGTATTTT.

J is TRBJ2-6 and V is TRBV12-3 or TRBV12-4; TRBD1 matches at 9 bases. The CDR3 is 16 residues long. The J segment lost 3 bases and the V segment lost 6 bases, leaving 6 bases of the junction unmatched. The CDR3 is CASRPQGAVGANVLTF. CDR3 nucleotide sequence: TGTGCCAGCAGGCCACAGGGGGCGGTTGGGGCCAACGTCCTGACTTTC.

This clonotype was found a few times. The genes are TRBV2 and TRBJ2-1, with TRBD2 as a possible D gene (5 bases). CDR3 size: 13 residues. V lost 3 bases, J lost 6 bases, and 9 bases lay in between. The germline CDR1 and CDR2 sequences are SNHLY and FYNNEI. As DNA, the CDR3 is TGTGCCAGCAGTGATTGGCTAGCCAATGAGCAGTTCTTC. Amino acids: CASSDWLANEQFF.

This clonotype was found many times. The chain has TRBV4-1 and TRBJ2-7; 7 positions match TRBD2. Trimming removed 1 base from V and 4 bases from J; junction bases left unmatched: 4. From germline, CDR1 is MGHRA and CDR2 YSYEKL. The CDR3 has 14 residues. The CDR3 nucleotides read TGCGCCAGCAGCCAAGTTGCGGGAGCTTACGAGCAGTACTTC. It is translated as CASSQVAGAYEQYF.

This clonotype was observed a few times. CDR3 DNA: TGTGCCAGCAGTTTAAAGGGGGACACTGAAGCTTTCTTT. Protein product: CASSLKGDTEAFF. The genes are TRBV12-3 or TRBV12-4 and TRBJ1-1, with D perhaps TRBD1 (6 bases). The CDR3 covers 13 residues. The V end lost 2 bases, the J end lost 3 bases, and 7 bases lay between the germline ends.

This clonotype was found a few times. CDR3 nucleotide sequence: TGCGCCAGCAGCCAAGTGGGGGGGGCCACAGATACGCAGTATTTT. It encodes CASSQVGGATDTQYF. The V gene is TRBV4-1, the J gene TRBJ2-3; the D gene is possibly TRBD2 (7 bases). This CDR3 is 15 amino acids long. V was pared by 1 base and J by 2 bases, with 10 bases between. Per the germline V gene, CDR1 is MGHRA and CDR2 is YSYEKL.

This clonotype occurred many times. V gene TRBV9 combines with J gene TRBJ2-7, with 9 bases that match TRBD1. J lost 5 bases, V lost 0 bases, and 9 bases had no gene match. This CDR3 has 16 amino acids. The germline gives CDR1 SGDLS, CDR2 YYNGEE. DNA of the CDR3: TGTGCCAGCAGCGTAGGTGAGGGACAGGGTAGTAACGAGCAGTACTTC. This sequence encodes CASSVGEGQGSNEQYF.

This clonotype was picked up many times. The chain carries TRBV6-1 and TRBJ2-2, with D perhaps matching TRBD2 (6 bases). The V end lost 3 bases, the J end lost 3 bases, and 8 bases lay between the germline ends. Germline CDR1 MNHNS, CDR2 SASEGT. The CDR3 length is 14 residues. CDR3 protein: CASSEGGHTGELFF. CDR3 DNA: TGTGCCAGCAGTGAGGGGGGACACACCGGGGAGCTGTTTTTT.

The V and J genes are TRBV19 and TRBJ1-5; D may be TRBD1 (5 bases). V lost 2 bases to trimming and J lost 2 bases, with 10 bases between them. The germline gives CDR1 LNHDA, CDR2 SQIVND (reference sequence). The CDR3 contains 15 residues. The CDR3 coding sequence is TGTGCCAGTAGTATAACGCCGGGGGGCAATCAGCCCCAGCATTTT. It codes for CASSITPGGNQPQHF.

This clonotype was observed a few times. The CDR3, as DNA: TGTGCCAGCAGCTTAGCTGTGGCGCGATTTACTGAAGCTTTCTTT. Translation: CASSLAVARFTEAFF. J is TRBJ1-1 and V is TRBV7-9; D not resolved. Trimming took 0 bases from V and 5 from J, leaving 13 bases between them. There are 15 residues in the CDR3. The V gene's germline CDR1 is SEHNR and CDR2 FQNEAQ (reference sequence).

Ten or more counts support this clonotype. V gene TRBV29-1 combines with J gene TRBJ2-1; 8 bases line up with TRBD2. J lost 7 bases, V lost 4 bases, and 0 bases had no gene match. Germline assignment: CDR1 SQVTM and CDR2 ANQGSEA. There are 11 residues in the CDR3. The CDR3 DNA reads as TGCAGCGTTGCTAGCGGGAATGAGCAGTTCTTC. Translation: CSVASGNEQFF.

This clonotype came up a few times. J is TRBJ2-3 and V is TRBV11-2; 8 nucleotides match TRBD2. The CDR3 is 16 amino acids. V lost 4 bases to trimming and J lost 4 bases; unmatched junction nucleotides: 10. Germline V lookup: CDR1 SGHAT, CDR2 FQNNGV. The CDR3 here is CASSSGLALGPDTQYF. DNA for the CDR3: TGTGCCAGCAGCTCCGGACTAGCTTTGGGGCCAGATACGCAGTATTTT.

This chain connects TRBV7-8 to TRBJ2-3; TRBD2 is a possible D gene (6 bases). V shed 2 bases and J shed 6 bases, with 18 bases lying between them. The V gene's germline CDR1 is SGHVS and CDR2 FQNEAQ. The CDR3 runs 16 residues. The CDR3: CASSLLEYGAGDTQYF. CDR3 DNA: TGTGCCAGCAGCTTATTGGAGTACGGGGCGGGGGATACGCAGTATTTT. The full variable domain, in which reference TRBV7-8 and TRBJ2-3 provide the parts outside the CDR3, is GAGVSQSPRYKVAKRGQDVALRCDPISGHVSLFWYQQALGQGPEFLTYFQNEAQLDKSGLPSDRFFAERPEGSVSTLKIQRTQQEDSAVYLCASSLLEYGAGDTQYFGPGTRLTVL.

The sample holds a few counts of this clonotype. This chain uses TRBV7-2 with TRBJ2-3; 9 nucleotides match TRBD2. The V gene end was trimmed by 5 bases and the J gene end by 3 bases; junction bases not matched to a gene: 3. Germline CDR1 SGHTA, CDR2 FQGNSA. The CDR3 totals 14 residues. CDR3 nucleotide sequence: TGTGCCAGCAGCCCGGGACTAGCAACAGATACGCAGTATTTT. Translated, it gives CASSPGLATDTQYF.

This clonotype has a count of ten or more. This chain uses TRBV12-3 or TRBV12-4 with TRBJ2-6; weak D call: TRBD2 (6 bases). V lost 2 bases, J lost 0 bases, and 8 bases lay in between. The CDR3 spans 16 residues. The CDR3 nucleotides read TGTGCCAGCAGTTTACTGGGACTCTCTGGGGCCAACGTCCTGACTTTC. Translating gives CASSLLGLSGANVLTF.

This clonotype was found a few times. The chain recombines TRBV3-1 with TRBJ2-7; possible D gene TRBD1, 6 bases. Per germline, CDR1 LGHDT and CDR2 YNNKEL (reference sequence). V gave up 8 bases and J gave up 3 bases, with 14 bases separating them. There are 13 residues in the CDR3. The CDR3 region has the DNA TGTGCCAGCTCTGTCGACAGGAGCTACGAGCAGTACTTC. This gives the protein CASSVDRSYEQYF.

The sample holds many counts of this clonotype. The rearrangement uses TRBV20-1 and TRBJ1-6; 9 bases align to TRBD1. Trimming cost V 6 bases and J 6 bases; bases outside gene matches: 9. The CDR3 extends over 15 amino acids. Germline values: CDR1 DFQATT, CDR2 SNEGSKA (reference sequence). The CDR3: CSAPSGQGSNSPLHF. CDR3 sequence (DNA): TGCAGTGCCCCCTCTGGACAGGGGTCTAATTCACCCCTCCACTTT.

This clonotype was seen a few times. This chain uses TRBV25-1 with TRBJ1-5; no clear D gene. The CDR3 has 14 residues. CDR1 is MGHDK and CDR2 is SYGVNS in the germline V gene. V dropped 0 bases and J dropped 5 bases, with 8 bases sitting between them. The CDR3 nucleotides are TGTGCCAGCAGTGAATACATAGTGGATCAGCCCCAGCATTTT. This encodes CASSEYIVDQPQHF.

The chain recombines TRBV4-1 with TRBJ2-5; 7 positions agree with TRBD1. The V gene end was trimmed by 4 bases and the J gene end by 7 bases; junction bases not matched to a gene: 6. Germline V gene lookup returns CDR1 MGHRA and CDR2 YSYEKL. The CDR3 extends over 13 amino acids. The CDR3 nucleotides are TGCGCCAGCAGCCGAGACAGGGCCGGGACCCAGTACTTC. This translates into CASSRDRAGTQYF.

The J gene is TRBJ1-1, the V gene TRBV12-3 or TRBV12-4; TRBD1 might be the D (6 bases). The ends were cut back, 5 bases at V and 4 bases at J, with 14 bases in the middle. The CDR3 runs to 14 residues. CDR3 coding DNA: TGTGCCAGCAGTCTACTACAGGGCTTCACTGAAGCTTTCTTT. Amino acids: CASSLLQGFTEAFF.

Concerning this clonotype itself: A single base separates this from a much larger clone, so it may be a read error. V is TRBV4-2 and J is TRBJ1-2, with TRBD1 as a possible D gene (6 bases). The germline V gene encodes CDR1 LGHNA and CDR2 YNFKEQ. This CDR3 region has 14 residues. The CDR3 nucleotides are TGTGCCAGCAGCCAAGGAGGGGACAACTATAGCTACACCTTC. Amino acid sequence: CASSQGGDNYSYTF.

V is TRBV3-1 and J is TRBJ1-4; D might be TRBD1 (5 bases). This CDR3 comprises 13 residues. The germline V gene has CDR1 LGHDT and CDR2 YNNKEL (reference sequence). The V end was cut by 5 bases, the J end by 4 bases, with 8 bases between. CDR3 bases: TGTGCCAGCAGCTGGGACCTTAATGAAAAACTGTTTTTT. Translating gives CASSWDLNEKLFF.

This chain links TRBV7-2 with TRBJ1-2; no clear D. This CDR3 comprises 14 residues. Germline V CDR1 and CDR2: SGHTA, FQGNSA. V shed 1 base and J shed 3 bases, with 9 bases lying between them. DNA of the CDR3: TGTGCCAGCAGCTTAGAGTTGGGATACTATGGCTACACCTTC. It yields the protein CASSLELGYYGYTF.

This clonotype was observed a handful of times. The chain uses TRBV7-2 and TRBJ2-1; weak D call: TRBD1 (6 bases). Germline CDR1 and CDR2: SGHTA and FQGNSA. Trimming cost V 6 bases and J 5 bases, with 23 bases left between them. The CDR3 is 17 residues long. For the CDR3, the DNA is TGTGCCAGCAGGAGGAACAGGGAACTATCACTACACAATGAGCAGTTCTTC. Residues: CASRRNRELSLHNEQFF.